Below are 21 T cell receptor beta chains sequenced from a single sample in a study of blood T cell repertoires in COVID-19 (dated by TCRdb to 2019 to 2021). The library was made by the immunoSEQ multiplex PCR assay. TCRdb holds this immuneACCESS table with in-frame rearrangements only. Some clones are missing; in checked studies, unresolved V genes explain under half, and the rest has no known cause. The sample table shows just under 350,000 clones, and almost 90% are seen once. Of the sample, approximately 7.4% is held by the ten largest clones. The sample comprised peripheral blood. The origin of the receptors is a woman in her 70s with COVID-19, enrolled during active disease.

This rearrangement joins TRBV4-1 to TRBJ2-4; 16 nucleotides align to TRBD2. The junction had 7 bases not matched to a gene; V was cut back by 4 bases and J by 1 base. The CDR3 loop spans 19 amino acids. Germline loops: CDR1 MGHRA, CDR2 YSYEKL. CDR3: CASSPGLAGGPGAKNIQYF. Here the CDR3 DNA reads TGCGCCAGCAGCCCGGGACTAGCGGGGGGGCCTGGGGCCAAAAACATTCAGTACTTC.

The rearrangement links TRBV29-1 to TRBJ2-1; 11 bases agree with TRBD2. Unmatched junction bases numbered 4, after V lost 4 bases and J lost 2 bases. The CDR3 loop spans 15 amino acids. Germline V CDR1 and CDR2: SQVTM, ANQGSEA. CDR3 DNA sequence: TGCAGCGTTGTGACTAGCGGGGATCCCTACAATGAGCAGTTCTTC. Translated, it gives CSVVTSGDPYNEQFF.

For the CDR3, the DNA is TGTGCCAGCAGCCTAAGCACAGGGGGCGTAGGATATGGCTACACCTTC. This sequence encodes CASSLSTGGVGYGYTF. The genes are TRBV9 and TRBJ1-2; the match to TRBD1 covers 9 bases. Germline CDR1 SGDLS, CDR2 YYNGEE. The CDR3 is 16 residues long. J was trimmed by 5 bases and V by 4 bases; bases with no gene match: 12.

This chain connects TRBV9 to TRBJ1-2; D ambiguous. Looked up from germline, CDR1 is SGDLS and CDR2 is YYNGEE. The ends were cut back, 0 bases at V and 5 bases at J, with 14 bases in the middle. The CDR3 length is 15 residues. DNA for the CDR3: TGTGCCAGCAGCGTAGGTCGATCTACCCTATATGGCTACACCTTC. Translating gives CASSVGRSTLYGYTF.

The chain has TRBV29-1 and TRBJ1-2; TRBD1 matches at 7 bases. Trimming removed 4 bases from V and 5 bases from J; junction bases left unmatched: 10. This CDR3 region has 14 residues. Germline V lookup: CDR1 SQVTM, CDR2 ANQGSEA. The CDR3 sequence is CSVGVEGGAYGYTF. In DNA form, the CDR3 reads TGCAGCGTTGGTGTAGAAGGGGGCGCGTATGGCTACACCTTC.

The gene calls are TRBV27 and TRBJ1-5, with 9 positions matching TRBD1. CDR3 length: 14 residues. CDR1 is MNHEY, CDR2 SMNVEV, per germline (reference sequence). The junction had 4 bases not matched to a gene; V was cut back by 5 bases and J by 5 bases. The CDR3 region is CASSIGQGHQPQHF. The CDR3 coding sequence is TGTGCCAGCAGTATAGGACAGGGGCATCAGCCCCAGCATTTT.

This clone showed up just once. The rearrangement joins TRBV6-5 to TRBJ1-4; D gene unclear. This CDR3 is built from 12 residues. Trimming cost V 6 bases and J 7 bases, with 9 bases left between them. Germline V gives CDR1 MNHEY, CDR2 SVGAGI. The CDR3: CASSAVGEKLFF. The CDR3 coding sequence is TGTGCCAGCAGCGCCGTCGGTGAAAAACTGTTTTTT.

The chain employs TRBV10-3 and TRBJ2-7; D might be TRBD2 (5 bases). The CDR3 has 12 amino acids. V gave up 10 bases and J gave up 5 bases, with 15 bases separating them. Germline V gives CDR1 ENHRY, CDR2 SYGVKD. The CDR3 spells CATWETGDEQYF. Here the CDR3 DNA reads TGTGCCACCTGGGAGACTGGGGACGAGCAGTACTTC.

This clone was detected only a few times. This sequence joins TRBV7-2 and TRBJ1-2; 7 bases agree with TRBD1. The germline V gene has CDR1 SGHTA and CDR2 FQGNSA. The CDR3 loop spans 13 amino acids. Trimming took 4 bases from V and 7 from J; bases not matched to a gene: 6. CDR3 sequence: CASSYDRAGGYTF. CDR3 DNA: TGTGCCAGCAGCTACGACAGGGCCGGTGGCTACACCTTC. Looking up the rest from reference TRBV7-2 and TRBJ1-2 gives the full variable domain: GAGVSQSPSNKVTEKGKDVELRCDPISGHTALYWYRQSLGQGLEFLIYFQGNSAPDKSGLPSDRFSAERTGGSVSTLTIQRTQQEDSAVYLCASSYDRAGGYTFGSGTRLTVV.

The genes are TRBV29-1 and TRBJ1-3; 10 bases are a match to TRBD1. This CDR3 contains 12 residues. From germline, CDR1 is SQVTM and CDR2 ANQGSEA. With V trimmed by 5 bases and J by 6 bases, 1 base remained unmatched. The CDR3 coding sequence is TGCAGCGTTCGACAGGGGGCAAACACCATATATTTT. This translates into CSVRQGANTIYF.

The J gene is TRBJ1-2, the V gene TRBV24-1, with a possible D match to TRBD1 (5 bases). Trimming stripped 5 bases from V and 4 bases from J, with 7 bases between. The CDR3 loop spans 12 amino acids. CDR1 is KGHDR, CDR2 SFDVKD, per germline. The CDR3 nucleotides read TGTGCCACCAGTGGCGACAGCTATGGCTACACCTTC. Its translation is CATSGDSYGYTF.

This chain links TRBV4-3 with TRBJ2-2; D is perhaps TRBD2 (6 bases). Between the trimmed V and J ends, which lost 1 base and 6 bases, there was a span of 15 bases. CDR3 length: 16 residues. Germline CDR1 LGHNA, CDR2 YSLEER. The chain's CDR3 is CASSQGRFGGAGELFF. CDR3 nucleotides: TGCGCCAGCAGCCAAGGGAGGTTCGGAGGGGCCGGGGAGCTGTTTTTT.

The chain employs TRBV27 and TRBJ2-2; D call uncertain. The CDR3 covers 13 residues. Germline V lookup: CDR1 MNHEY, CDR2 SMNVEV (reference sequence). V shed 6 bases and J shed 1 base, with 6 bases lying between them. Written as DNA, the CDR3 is TGTGCCAGCAGCGTCAGGAACACCGGGGAGCTGTTTTTT. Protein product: CASSVRNTGELFF.

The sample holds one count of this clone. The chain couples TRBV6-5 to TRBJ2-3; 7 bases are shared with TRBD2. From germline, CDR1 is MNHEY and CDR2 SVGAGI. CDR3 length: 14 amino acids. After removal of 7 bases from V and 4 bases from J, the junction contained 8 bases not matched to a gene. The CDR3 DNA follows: TGTGCCAGCACCTACGGGGGGAGCTCAGATACGCAGTATTTT. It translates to CASTYGGSSDTQYF.

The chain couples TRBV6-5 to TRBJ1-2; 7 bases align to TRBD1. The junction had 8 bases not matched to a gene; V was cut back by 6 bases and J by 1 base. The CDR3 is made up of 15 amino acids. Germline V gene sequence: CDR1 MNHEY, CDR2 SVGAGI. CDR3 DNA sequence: TGTGCCAGCAGCCTGACAGGGAGCCATAACTATGGCTACACCTTC. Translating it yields CASSLTGSHNYGYTF.

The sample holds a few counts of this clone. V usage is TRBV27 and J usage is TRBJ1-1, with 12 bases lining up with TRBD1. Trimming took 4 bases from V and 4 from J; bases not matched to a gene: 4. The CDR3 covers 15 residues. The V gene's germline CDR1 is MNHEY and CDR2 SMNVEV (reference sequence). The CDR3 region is CASSWGQGAGTEAFF. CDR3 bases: TGTGCCAGCAGTTGGGGACAGGGGGCGGGCACTGAAGCTTTCTTT.

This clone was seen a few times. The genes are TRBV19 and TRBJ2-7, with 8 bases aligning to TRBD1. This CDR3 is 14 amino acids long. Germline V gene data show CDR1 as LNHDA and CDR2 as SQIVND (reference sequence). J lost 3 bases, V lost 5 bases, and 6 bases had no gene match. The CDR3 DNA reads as TGTGCCAGTAGTCCCGGGACAGGAAACTACGAGCAGTACTTC. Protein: CASSPGTGNYEQYF.

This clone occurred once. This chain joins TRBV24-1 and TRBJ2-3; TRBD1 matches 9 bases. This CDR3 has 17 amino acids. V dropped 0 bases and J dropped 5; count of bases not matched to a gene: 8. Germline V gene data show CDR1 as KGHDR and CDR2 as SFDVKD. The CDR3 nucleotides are TGTGCCACCAGTGATTTGGGACAGGGGCGTCCGAAAGATACGCAGTATTTT. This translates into CATSDLGQGRPKDTQYF.

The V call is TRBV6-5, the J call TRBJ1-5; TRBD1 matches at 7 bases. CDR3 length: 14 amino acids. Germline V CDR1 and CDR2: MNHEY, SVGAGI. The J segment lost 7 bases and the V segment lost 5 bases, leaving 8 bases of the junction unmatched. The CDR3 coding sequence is TGTGCCAGCAGTCCAGGGGGACAGACGCAGCCCCAGCATTTT. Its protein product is CASSPGGQTQPQHF.

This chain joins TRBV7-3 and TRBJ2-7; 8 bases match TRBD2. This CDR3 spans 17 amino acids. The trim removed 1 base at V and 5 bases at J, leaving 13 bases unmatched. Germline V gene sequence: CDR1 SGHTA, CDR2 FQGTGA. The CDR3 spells CASSLKLEGTRNHEQYF. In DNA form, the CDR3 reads TGTGCCAGCAGCTTAAAATTGGAAGGGACTAGAAACCACGAGCAGTACTTC.

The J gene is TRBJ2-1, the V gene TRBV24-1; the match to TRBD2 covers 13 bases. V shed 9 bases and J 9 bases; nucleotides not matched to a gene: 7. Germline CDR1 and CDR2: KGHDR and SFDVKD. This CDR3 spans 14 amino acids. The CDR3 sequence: CATGPRTSGGEQFF. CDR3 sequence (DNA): TGTGCCACCGGCCCCCGGACTAGCGGGGGTGAGCAGTTCTTC.